This entry describes one TCR beta chain. The record originates from a study of control samples from healthy donors and cancer patients. TCRdb's table, derived via immunoSEQ multiplex PCR, lists solely in-frame clones and lacks some. Of approximately 150,000 clones detected, approximately 90% appear once; the ten largest clones hold less than 0.75%. Sequencing was carried out using blood. This TCR derives from a woman between 25 and 40 years old in good health.

CDR3 residues: CASSSGTSEMVSQYF. CDR3 bases: TGTGCCAGCAGTTCCGGGACTAGCGAGATGGTTAGCCAGTACTTC. J is TRBJ2-5 and V is TRBV28, with TRBD2 matching over 10 bases. This CDR3 region has 15 residues. In germline, CDR1 is MDHEN, CDR2 SYDVKM. The trim removed 4 bases at V and 10 bases at J, leaving 12 bases unmatched.